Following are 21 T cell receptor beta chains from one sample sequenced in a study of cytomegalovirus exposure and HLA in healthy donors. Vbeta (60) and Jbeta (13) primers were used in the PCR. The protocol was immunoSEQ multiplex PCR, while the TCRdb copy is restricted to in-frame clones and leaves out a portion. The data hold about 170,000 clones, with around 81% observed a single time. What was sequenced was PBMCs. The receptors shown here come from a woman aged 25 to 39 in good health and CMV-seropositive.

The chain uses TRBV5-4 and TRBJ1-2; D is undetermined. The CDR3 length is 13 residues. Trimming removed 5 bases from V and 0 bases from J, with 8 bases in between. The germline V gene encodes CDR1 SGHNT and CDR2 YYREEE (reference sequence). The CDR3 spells CASSPESNYGYTF. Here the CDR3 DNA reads TGTGCCAGCAGTCCCGAGTCTAACTATGGCTACACCTTC.

The CDR3 reads CASSSGHSNEKLFF. Written as DNA, the CDR3 is TGTGCCAGCAGCTCGGGACATTCTAATGAAAAACTGTTTTTT. The chain uses TRBV9 and TRBJ1-4; the D gene is possibly TRBD1 (6 bases). Per germline, CDR1 SGDLS and CDR2 YYNGEE. The CDR3 consists of 14 residues. Trimming removed 4 bases from V and 3 bases from J, with 10 bases in between. The full variable domain, in which reference TRBV9 and TRBJ1-4 provide the parts outside the CDR3, is DSGVTQTPKHLITATGQRVTLRCSPRSGDLSVYWYQQSLDQGLQFLIQYYNGEERAKGNILERFSAQQFPDLHSELNLSSLELGDSALYFCASSSGHSNEKLFFGSGTQLSVL.

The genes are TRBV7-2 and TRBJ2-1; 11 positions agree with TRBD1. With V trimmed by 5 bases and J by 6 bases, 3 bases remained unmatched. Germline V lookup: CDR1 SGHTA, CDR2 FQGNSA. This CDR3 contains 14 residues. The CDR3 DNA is TGTGCCAGCAGCGGACAGGGGGCCTCCAATGAGCAGTTCTTC. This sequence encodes CASSGQGASNEQFF.

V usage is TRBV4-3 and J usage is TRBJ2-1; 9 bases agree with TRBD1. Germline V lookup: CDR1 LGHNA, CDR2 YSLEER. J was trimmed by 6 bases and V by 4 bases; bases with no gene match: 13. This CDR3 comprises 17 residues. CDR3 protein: CASSLGGQGSPLNEQFF. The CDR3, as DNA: TGCGCCAGCAGCCTTGGGGGACAGGGATCCCCGCTCAATGAGCAGTTCTTC.

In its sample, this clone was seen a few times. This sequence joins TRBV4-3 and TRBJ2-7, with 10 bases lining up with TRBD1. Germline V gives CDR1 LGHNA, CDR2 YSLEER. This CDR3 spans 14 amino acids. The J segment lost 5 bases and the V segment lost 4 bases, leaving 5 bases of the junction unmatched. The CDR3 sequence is CASSLGQGFNEQYF. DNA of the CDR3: TGCGCCAGCAGCCTGGGACAGGGGTTCAACGAGCAGTACTTC.

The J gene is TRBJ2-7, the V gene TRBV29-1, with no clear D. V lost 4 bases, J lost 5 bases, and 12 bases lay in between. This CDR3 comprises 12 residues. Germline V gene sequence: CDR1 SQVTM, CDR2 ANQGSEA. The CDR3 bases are TGCAGCGTTGGTCACGGTATTGACGAGCAGTACTTC. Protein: CSVGHGIDEQYF.

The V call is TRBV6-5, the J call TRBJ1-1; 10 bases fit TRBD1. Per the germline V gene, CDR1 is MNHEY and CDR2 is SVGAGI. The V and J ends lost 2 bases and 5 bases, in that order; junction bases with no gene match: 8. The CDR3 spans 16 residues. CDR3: CASSYQTGGFSTEAFF. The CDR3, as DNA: TGTGCCAGCAGTTACCAGACAGGGGGCTTTTCGACTGAAGCTTTCTTT.

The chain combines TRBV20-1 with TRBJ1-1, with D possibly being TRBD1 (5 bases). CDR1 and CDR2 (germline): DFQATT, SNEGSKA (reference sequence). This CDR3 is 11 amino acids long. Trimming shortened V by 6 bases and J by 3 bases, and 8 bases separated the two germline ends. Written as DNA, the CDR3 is TGCAGTGCGGAGACAGACACTGAAGCTTTCTTT. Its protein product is CSAETDTEAFF.

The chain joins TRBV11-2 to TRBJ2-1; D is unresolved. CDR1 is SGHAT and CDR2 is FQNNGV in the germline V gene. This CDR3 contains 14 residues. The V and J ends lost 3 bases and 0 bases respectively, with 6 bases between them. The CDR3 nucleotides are TGTGCCAGCAGCTTTAGTTCCTCCTACAATGAGCAGTTCTTC. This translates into CASSFSSSYNEQFF.

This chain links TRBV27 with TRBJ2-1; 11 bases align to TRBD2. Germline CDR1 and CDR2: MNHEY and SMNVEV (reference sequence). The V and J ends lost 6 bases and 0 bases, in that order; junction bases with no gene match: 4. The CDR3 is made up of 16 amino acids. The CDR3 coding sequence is TGTGCCAGCAGACCTAGCGGGAGGCCCTCCTACAATGAGCAGTTCTTC. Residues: CASRPSGRPSYNEQFF.

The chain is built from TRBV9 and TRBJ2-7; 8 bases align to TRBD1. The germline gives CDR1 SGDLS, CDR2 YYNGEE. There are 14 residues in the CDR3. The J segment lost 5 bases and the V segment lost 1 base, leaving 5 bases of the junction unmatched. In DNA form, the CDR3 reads TGTGCCAGCAGCGTACAACAGGGGGACCACGAGCAGTACTTC. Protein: CASSVQQGDHEQYF. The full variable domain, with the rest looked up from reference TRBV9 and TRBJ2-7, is DSGVTQTPKHLITATGQRVTLRCSPRSGDLSVYWYQQSLDQGLQFLIQYYNGEERAKGNILERFSAQQFPDLHSELNLSSLELGDSALYFCASSVQQGDHEQYFGPGTRLTVT.

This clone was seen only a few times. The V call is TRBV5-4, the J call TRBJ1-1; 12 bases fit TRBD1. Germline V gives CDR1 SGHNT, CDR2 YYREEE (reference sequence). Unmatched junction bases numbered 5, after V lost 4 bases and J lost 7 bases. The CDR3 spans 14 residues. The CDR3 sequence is CASSGGQGASEAFF. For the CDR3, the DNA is TGTGCCAGCAGCGGGGGACAGGGGGCGAGTGAAGCTTTCTTT.

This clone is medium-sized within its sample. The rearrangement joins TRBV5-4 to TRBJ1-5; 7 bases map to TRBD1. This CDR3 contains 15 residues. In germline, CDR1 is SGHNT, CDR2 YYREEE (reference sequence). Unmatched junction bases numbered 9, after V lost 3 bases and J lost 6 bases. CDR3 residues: CASSSDRAVGQPQHF. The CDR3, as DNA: TGTGCCAGCAGCTCCGACAGGGCGGTCGGTCAGCCCCAGCATTTT.

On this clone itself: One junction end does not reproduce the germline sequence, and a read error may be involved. The CDR3 protein is CASSDRGRSNVNAF. For the CDR3, the DNA is TGTGCCAGCAGTGACAGGGGGCGGAGCAACGTCAACGCCTTC. The chain couples TRBV2 to TRBJ1-2; 8 bases agree with TRBD1. Germline V lookup: CDR1 SNHLY, CDR2 FYNNEI. This CDR3 region has 14 residues.

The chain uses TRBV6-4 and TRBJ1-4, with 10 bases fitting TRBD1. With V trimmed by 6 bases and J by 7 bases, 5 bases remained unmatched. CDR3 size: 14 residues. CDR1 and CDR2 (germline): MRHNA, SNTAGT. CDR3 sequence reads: CASRTDRGREKLFF. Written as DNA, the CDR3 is TGTGCCAGCAGAACAGACAGGGGGCGTGAAAAACTGTTTTTT.

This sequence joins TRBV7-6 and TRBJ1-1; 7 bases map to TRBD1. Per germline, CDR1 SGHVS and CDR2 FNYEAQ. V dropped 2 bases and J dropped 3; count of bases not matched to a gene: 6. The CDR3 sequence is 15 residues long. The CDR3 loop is CASSLHRGPHTEAFF. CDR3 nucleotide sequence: TGTGCCAGCAGCTTACACAGGGGACCTCACACTGAAGCTTTCTTT.

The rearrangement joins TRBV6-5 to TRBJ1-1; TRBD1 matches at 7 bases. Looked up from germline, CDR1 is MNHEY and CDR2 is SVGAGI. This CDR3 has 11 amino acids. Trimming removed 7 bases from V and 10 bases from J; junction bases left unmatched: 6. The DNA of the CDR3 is TGTGCCAGCATCAACCAGGGGGGAGCTTTCTTT. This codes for CASINQGGAFF.

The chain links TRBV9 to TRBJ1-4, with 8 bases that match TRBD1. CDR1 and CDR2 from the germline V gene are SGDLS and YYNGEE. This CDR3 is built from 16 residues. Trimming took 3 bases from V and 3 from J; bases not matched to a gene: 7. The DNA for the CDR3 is TGTGCCAGCAGCGGAACCGGACAGGGAGCTAATGAAAAACTGTTTTTT. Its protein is CASSGTGQGANEKLFF.

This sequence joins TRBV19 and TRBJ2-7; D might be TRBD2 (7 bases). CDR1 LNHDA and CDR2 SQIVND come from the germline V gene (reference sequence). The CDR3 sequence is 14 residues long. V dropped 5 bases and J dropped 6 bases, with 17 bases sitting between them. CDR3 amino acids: CASSYNREGGEQYF. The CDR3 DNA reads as TGTGCCAGTAGTTACAACAGGGAGGGAGGCGAGCAGTACTTC.

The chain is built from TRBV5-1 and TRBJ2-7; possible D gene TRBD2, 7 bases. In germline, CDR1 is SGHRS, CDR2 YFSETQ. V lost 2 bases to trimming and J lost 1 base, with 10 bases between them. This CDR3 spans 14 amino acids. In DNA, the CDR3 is TGCGCCAGCAGCTTACAGGGAGGGTCCTACGAGCAGTACTTC. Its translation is CASSLQGGSYEQYF.

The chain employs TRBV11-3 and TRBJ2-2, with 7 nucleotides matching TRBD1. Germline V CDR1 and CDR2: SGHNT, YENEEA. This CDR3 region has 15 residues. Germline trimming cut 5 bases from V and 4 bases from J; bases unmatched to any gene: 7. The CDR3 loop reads CASSPRTGSTGELFF. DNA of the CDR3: TGTGCCAGCAGCCCCCGGACAGGATCCACCGGGGAGCTGTTTTTT.